This TCR beta chain was captured in a study of cytomegalovirus exposure and HLA in healthy donors. Study observations and caveats: Rarity marked most TCR sequences, yet some public TCRs occurred in many donors. Cytomegalovirus status was reportedly diagnosed by the classifier with high specificity and sensitivity.

The V gene end was trimmed by 2 bases and the J gene end by 2 bases; junction bases not matched to a gene: 2. Germline CDR1 reads SGHRS; CDR2 reads YFSETQ. The CDR3 extends over 14 amino acids. Generated by immunoSEQ multiplex PCR, the TCRdb table keeps only in-frame clones and is missing some. The data contain under 150,000 clones, 70% to 90% of them singletons. Note on this clone: The target antigen is unknown.

The chain links TRBV5-1 to TRBJ2-5; the match to TRBD1 covers 8 bases. The sequencing sample was made of PBMCs. The source is a man younger than 30 in good health and CMV-seronegative. CDR3 loop: CASSLGTGQETQYF. In DNA, the CDR3 is TGCGCCAGCAGCTTAGGGACAGGACAAGAGACCCAGTACTTC.